This TCR beta chain was documented in a study of CXCR3-negative and CXCR3-positive naive CD8 T cells. Study results and caveats: Similar TRBV-TRBJ gene usage was seen in naive CXCR3-negative and CXCR3-positive cells, but not in memory cells. Memory CD8+ cells showed much lower diversity, while both naive subsets were comparably high. Researchers report that CXCR3-positive naive cells carry more hydrophobic TRB CDR3s than CXCR3-negative naive cells. CXCR3 expression dropped partially after cryopreservation, and most assays relied on fresh PBMCs.

Germline CDR1 LNHDA, CDR2 SQIVND (reference sequence). CDR3 length equals 13 residues. Naive CD8+ T cells showed CD45RO-CCR7+CD27+CD95-. TRB cDNA was prepared as libraries by UMI-labeled 5' RACE. TCRdb processed the 5' RACE reads again and assigns one entry to each CDR3 protein, with no DNA. This sample's table reports under 150,000 distinct CDR3 sequences. Remarks on this clonotype: The target antigen is unknown.

Sequencing used naive CXCR3+ CD8+ T cells from blood. Subset here: CD45RO-CCR7+CD27+CD95- naive CD8+ T cells expressing CXCR3 (TNR3+). This TCR derives from a human donor in good health. Some clones in this sample may be carry-over from other donors' samples. V usage is TRBV19 and J usage is TRBJ1-1; without DNA, the TCRdb call of TRBD1 cannot be checked. CDR3 sequence reads: CASSHGGKTEAFF.